This TCR beta chain was recorded in a study of T-cell reconstitution after alpha-beta-depleted transplantation in children. Unique molecular identifiers were incorporated when the TCRbeta library was constructed. TCRdb recomputed calls from the PCR reads with MiXCR, one row per CDR3 protein. The sample consists of about 420,000 distinct CDR3 sequences, under 20% of them appearing once. This CDR3 spans 12 amino acids. Trimming cost V 5 bases and J 0 bases, with 4 bases left between them. CDR1 is SEHNR and CDR2 is FQNEAQ in the germline V gene (reference sequence). In its sample, this clonotype was seen many times.

The specimen comprised PBMCs, mostly from graft donor cells, sampled 360 days after TCRalphabeta/CD19-depleted stem cell transplant. The J gene is TRBJ1-1, the V gene TRBV7-9; the D is unclear. This TCR came from a boy younger than two who had a stem cell transplant for Wiskott-Aldrich syndrome, so the T cells may come from the graft donor. The CDR3 nucleotides read TGTGCCAGCAGCGTTATGAACACTGAAGCTTTCTTT. Its translation is CASSVMNTEAFF.